This T cell receptor beta chain stems from a study of T cell responses to AZD1222 COVID-19 vaccine. Notes on the study in general: Spike-specific TCR breadth and depth both grew after two AZD1222 doses. All repertoire sampling was performed exclusively after the peak T cell response. CD4 TCRs associated with vaccination spanned spike, dominating at 160-218 and 743-854. There were mostly white British donors and more females than males, and clonal diversity was possibly underestimated.

A single count supports this clone. Its antigen is unidentified. Clones were read by immunoSEQ multiplex PCR, and TCRdb kept only the in-frame ones, dropping some. The repertoire holds 250,000 to 300,000 clones, with approximately 94% as singletons. With 5 bases removed from V and 2 bases from J, the gap between germline ends came to 8 bases. This CDR3 has 13 residues. In germline, CDR1 is SGHTA, CDR2 FQGTGA. The material sequenced was peripheral blood, taken 28 days after the second AZD1222 dose. The chain is built from TRBV7-3 and TRBJ2-3; D is perhaps TRBD1 or TRBD2 (5 bases each). This receptor was identified in an adult who received the AZD1222 COVID-19 vaccine. Written as DNA, the CDR3 is TGTGCCAGCAGCCGAGGGGACACAGATACGCAGTATTTT. This sequence encodes CASSRGDTDTQYF.